These T cell receptor beta chains were read from a single sample in a study of beta chain features in type 1 diabetes. Sequencing used immunoSEQ multiplex PCR; TCRdb keeps in-frame clones, though not all of them. The sample carries roughly 60,000 clones, approximately 59% recorded once. Sequences were obtained from Tregs from blood. The receptors originated from a woman between 18 and 30 years old in good health. Both conserved end residues are part of each CDR3. Each record gives: V gene, J gene, D gene, clone size, CDR3 protein, CDR3 DNA. D genes are given only for firm matches. Only some rows state a clone size, as once, few, many or a class for expanded clones.

TRBV7-2	TRBJ2-1	NA	NA	CASIIPGASTNEQFF	TGTGCCAGCATCATACCAGGGGCTAGCACCAATGAGCAGTTCTTC
TRBV5-1	TRBJ1-1	NA	NA	CASSPSQGGDTEAFF	TGCGCCAGCAGCCCAAGTCAGGGAGGGGACACTGAAGCTTTCTTT
TRBV7-3	TRBJ1-2	TRBD1	NA	CASSDRQGYGYTF	TGTGCCAGCAGCGACAGACAGGGTTATGGCTACACCTTC
TRBV4-2	TRBJ1-2	TRBD1	NA	CASSQEQGVTNYGYTF	TGTGCCAGCAGCCAAGAACAGGGGGTAACTAACTATGGCTACACCTTC
TRBV5-4	TRBJ1-1	NA	NA	CASSLRLTGGNTEAFF	TGTGCCAGCAGCTTGCGCCTGACAGGAGGGAACACTGAAGCTTTCTTT
TRBV10-3	TRBJ1-1	TRBD1	few	CAIGTDRVTEAFF	TGTGCCATCGGGACTGACAGGGTTACTGAAGCTTTCTTT
TRBV5-1	TRBJ2-1	NA	few	CASSLGGIYNEQFF	TGCGCCAGCAGCTTGGGAGGAATTTACAATGAGCAGTTCTTC
TRBV7-9	TRBJ1-2	NA	NA	CASSLRDYGYTF	TGTGCCAGCAGCTTGAGGGACTATGGCTACACCTTC
TRBV18	TRBJ1-6	NA	NA	CASSPLRGEGYNSPLHF	TGTGCCAGCTCACCACTCAGGGGAGAGGGGTATAATTCACCCCTCCACTTT
TRBV2	TRBJ2-3	NA	NA	CASSTRELFDTDTQYF	TGTGCCAGCAGTACACGGGAACTTTTTGACACAGATACGCAGTATTTT
TRBV2	TRBJ2-5	NA	few	CASRPTGSAAETQYF	TGTGCCAGCAGGCCAACAGGGTCCGCGGCAGAGACCCAGTACTTC
TRBV29-1	TRBJ1-2	NA	NA	CSVEDLGGEGYTF	TGCAGCGTTGAAGATCTGGGGGGTGAAGGCTACACCTTC
TRBV21-1	TRBJ2-7	NA	NA	CASPAGYPGGEQYF	TGTGCCAGCCCTGCGGGCTACCCCGGAGGAGAGCAGTACTTC
TRBV11-2	TRBJ2-3	TRBD1	NA	CASSPGQGVPPSTDTQYF	TGTGCCAGCAGTCCGGGACAGGGGGTACCGCCTAGCACAGATACGCAGTATTTT
TRBV6-5	TRBJ1-1	NA	once	CASSYSQGALRAFF	TGTGCCAGCAGTTACTCGCAAGGGGCCTTGAGGGCTTTCTTT
TRBV5-1	TRBJ1-3	NA	NA	CASRELGLGNTIYF	TGCGCCAGCAGGGAGTTGGGGCTTGGAAACACCATATATTTT
TRBV9	TRBJ2-5	TRBD2	NA	CASSEGLAGPQETQYF	TGTGCCAGCAGCGAGGGGCTAGCGGGGCCCCAAGAGACCCAGTACTTC